This TCR beta chain came from a study of T cell repertoires in cytomegalovirus infection. Study-wide background: HLA-B-restricted CMV epitopes that are well studied were used alongside recently identified HLA-C-restricted ones. General observations from the study: Dominant in the ex vivo response were TCR beta clonotypes restricted by HLA-C and specific for CMV.

The germline CDR1 and CDR2 sequences are SGHTA and FQGNSA. V lost 2 bases and J lost 4; bases outside the gene matches: 5. The CDR3 totals 15 residues. TCRdb recomputed calls from the reads with MiXCR, one row per CDR3 protein. The data contain approximately 910,000 distinct CDR3 sequences, roughly 30% of them singletons. Many counts were recorded for this clonotype. Its antigen is currently unknown. Sequenced material: cultured CD8+ T cells from PBMCs, taken from culture after CMV antigen stimulation. The chain couples TRBV7-2 to TRBJ2-3; 8 bases are shared with TRBD1. The source is a human donor in good health (CMV status not recorded). Some clones in this sample may be carry-over from other donors' samples. CDR3 nucleotide sequence: TGTGCCAGCAGCTTAATTCAGGGGGCCTCAGATACGCAGTATTTT. The encoded protein is CASSLIQGASDTQYF.